These 5 T cell receptor beta chains originate from one sample sequenced in a study of blood T cell repertoires in COVID-19. Sequencing was performed with immunoSEQ multiplex PCR; in TCRdb, only in-frame clones are kept and a portion is missing. The data contain about 370,000 clones, 87% of them singletons. The sample comprised peripheral blood. Receptor source: a woman aged 25 to 39 with COVID-19, enrolled during active disease.

The chain couples TRBV5-1 to TRBJ1-4, with 10 positions matching TRBD1. The CDR3 covers 14 residues. The V and J ends lost 4 bases and 8 bases, in that order; junction bases with no gene match: 5. CDR1 is SGHRS, CDR2 YFSETQ, per germline. The CDR3: CASSPGTGEEKLFF. CDR3 DNA: TGCGCCAGCAGCCCTGGGACAGGGGAGGAAAAACTGTTTTTT.

The chain carries TRBV3-1 (or the pseudogene TRBV3-2) and TRBJ2-3, with 8 bases that match TRBD1. The V gene's germline CDR1 is LGHDT and CDR2 YNNKEL (reference sequence). The CDR3 contains 14 residues. V shed 4 bases and J 3 bases; nucleotides not matched to a gene: 3. The CDR3 DNA sequence: TGTGCCAGCAGCCCGAGACAGGGGACAGATACGCAGTATTTT. Translating gives CASSPRQGTDTQYF.

This chain uses TRBV21-1 with TRBJ2-5; the DNA was not compared with TRBD2, the D call given in the table. TRBV21-1 has pseudogene status. This CDR3 has 18 residues. The CDR3, as DNA: TGTGCCAGCAGCAAAGGGTTGGAGACTAGCGCGTTACAAGAGACCCAGTACTTC. Protein: CASSKGLETSALQETQYF.

The chain recombines TRBV28 with TRBJ2-5; 10 nucleotides agree with TRBD2. The CDR3 length is 18 residues. Germline V CDR1 and CDR2: MDHEN, SYDVKM. Trimming at V came to 6 bases and at J to 5 bases, leaving 18 bases not matched to a gene. The CDR3 loop reads CASSPSTGLAGVQETQYF. In nucleotides, the CDR3 is TGTGCCAGCAGCCCCTCTACGGGGCTAGCGGGAGTTCAGGAGACCCAGTACTTC.

The chain recombines TRBV5-1 with TRBJ2-1; D might be TRBD1 (5 bases). Trimming stripped 5 bases from V and 7 bases from J, with 13 bases between. Germline V gene sequence: CDR1 SGHRS, CDR2 YFSETQ. The CDR3 contains 13 residues. The CDR3 DNA reads as TGCGCCAGCAGTTTCGAAGGGGCTAATGAGCAGTTCTTC. It specifies CASSFEGANEQFF.